This T cell receptor (beta chain) came from a study of cytomegalovirus exposure and HLA in healthy donors. The study's findings and limits: Data from an earlier analysis indicated that most TCR beta V segments were productive either about 87% or about 30% of the time.

The study ran its PCR with 60 Vbeta and 13 Jbeta primers. Measured with immunoSEQ multiplex PCR; TCRdb has only the in-frame clones, and not every one. The sample records some 95,000 clones, roughly 79% being singletons. Germline CDR1 and CDR2: GTSNPN and SVGIG (reference sequence). The germline V and J ends were trimmed by 4 bases and 3 bases, with 12 bases remaining between them. This CDR3 comprises 14 residues. Turning to this clone: Its antigen is still unknown.

The sequence was collected from a woman between 40 and 50 years old in good health and CMV-seronegative. The chain recombines TRBV30 with TRBJ2-2, with a possible D match to TRBD1 (5 bases). The sequencing sample was made of PBMCs. CDR3 amino acids: CAWNQDTDTGELFF. CDR3 bases: TGTGCCTGGAACCAGGACACAGACACCGGGGAGCTGTTTTTT.